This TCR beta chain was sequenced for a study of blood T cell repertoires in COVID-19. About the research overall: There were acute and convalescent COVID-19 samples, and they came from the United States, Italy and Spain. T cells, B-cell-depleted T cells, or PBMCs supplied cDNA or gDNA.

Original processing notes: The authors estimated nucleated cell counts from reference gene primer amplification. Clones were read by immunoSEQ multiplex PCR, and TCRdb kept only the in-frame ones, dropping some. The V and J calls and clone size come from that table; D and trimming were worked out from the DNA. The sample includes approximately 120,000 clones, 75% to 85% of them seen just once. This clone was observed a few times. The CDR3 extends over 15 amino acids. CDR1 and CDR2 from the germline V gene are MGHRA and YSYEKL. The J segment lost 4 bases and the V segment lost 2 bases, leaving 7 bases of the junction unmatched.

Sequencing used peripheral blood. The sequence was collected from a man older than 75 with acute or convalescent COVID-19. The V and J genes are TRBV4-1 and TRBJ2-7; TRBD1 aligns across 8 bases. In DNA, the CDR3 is TGCGCCAGCAGCCAACCGGGACAGGCCGTTTACGAGCAGTACTTC. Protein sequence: CASSQPGQAVYEQYF.